These 14 T cell receptor beta chains were sequenced from one sample in a study of OX40 agonist ivuxolimab in advanced cancers. The data were produced by immunoSEQ multiplex PCR, yet TCRdb's version contains in-frame clones alone and is incomplete. The table has tens of thousands of clones, approximately 80% seen once. Sequencing was performed on CD4+ or CD8+ T cells sorted from blood, taken in a trial of the OX40 agonist ivuxolimab. These receptors were taken from an adult with an advanced solid tumor such as melanoma, head and neck, liver or kidney cancer.

In this sample, this clone turned up once. The chain employs TRBV6-1 and TRBJ1-4; no firm D call. This CDR3 is 15 amino acids long. The V end lost 2 bases, the J end lost 0 bases, and 7 bases lay between the germline ends. Germline loops: CDR1 MNHNS, CDR2 SASEGT. The CDR3 is CASSESGATNEKLFF. For the CDR3, the DNA is TGTGCCAGCAGTGAAAGTGGGGCAACTAATGAAAAACTGTTTTTT.

The chain's CDR3 is CASSPISISAGNTIYF. The CDR3 coding sequence is TGTGCCAGCTCACCAATATCAATCAGCGCTGGAAACACCATATATTTT. J is TRBJ1-3 and V is TRBV18; D call uncertain. This CDR3 is 16 amino acids long. Looked up from germline, CDR1 is KGHSH and CDR2 is LQKENI. The V end was cut by 2 bases, the J end by 2 bases, with 13 bases between. The variable domain in full, completed from reference TRBV18 and TRBJ1-3, reads NAGVMQNPRHLVRRRGQEARLRCSPMKGHSHVYWYRQLPEEGLKFMVYLQKENIIDESGMPKERFSAEFPKEGPSILRIQQVVRGDSAAYFCASSPISISAGNTIYFGEGSWLTVV.

V gene TRBV9 combines with J gene TRBJ1-3, with D possibly TRBD1 on 6 matching bases. V lost 0 bases, J lost 0 bases, and 10 bases lay in between. The V gene's germline CDR1 is SGDLS and CDR2 YYNGEE. This CDR3 region has 16 residues. This CDR3 reads CASSVGGALSGNTIYF. CDR3 bases: TGTGCCAGCAGCGTAGGGGGGGCTCTCTCTGGAAACACCATATATTTT.

The chain recombines TRBV9 with TRBJ2-2; D gene unclear. This CDR3 spans 14 amino acids. V was trimmed by 4 bases and J by 2 bases, leaving 9 bases between them. Germline CDR1 reads SGDLS; CDR2 reads YYNGEE. The CDR3 reads CASSRGPNTGELFF. CDR3 bases: TGTGCCAGCAGCCGCGGACCCAACACCGGGGAGCTGTTTTTT.

The chain employs TRBV27 and TRBJ1-6; D perhaps matches TRBD1 (6 bases). CDR3 size: 16 residues. Germline CDR1 reads MNHEY; CDR2 reads SMNVEV (reference sequence). Trimming removed 8 bases from V and 6 bases from J, with 20 bases in between. For the CDR3, the DNA is TGTGCCAGCCGAAAAGATCCGGCCAGGGGTAATTCACCCCTCCACTTT. This sequence encodes CASRKDPARGNSPLHF.

In its sample, this clone was seen a few times. The rearrangement joins TRBV10-3 to TRBJ2-3; D not certain. Germline lookup yields CDR1 ENHRY and CDR2 SYGVKD. Trimming removed 2 bases at V and 5 bases at J, with 2 bases between. The CDR3 spans 11 residues. The DNA of the CDR3 is TGTGCCATCAGTGAGGGAGATACGCAGTATTTT. Amino acids: CAISEGDTQYF.

The genes are TRBV6-6 and TRBJ1-2; possibly TRBD1 for D (6 bases). Germline CDR1 is MNHNY and CDR2 is SVGAGI (reference sequence). The CDR3 totals 15 residues. V gave up 0 bases and J gave up 3 bases, with 11 bases separating them. CDR3 DNA sequence: TGTGCCAGCAGTTACTCGGCAGGGGCCTACTATGGCTACACCTTC. Its protein is CASSYSAGAYYGYTF.

The gene calls are TRBV5-1 and TRBJ2-1; TRBD2 aligns across 7 bases. The CDR3 is 15 residues long. With 4 bases clipped from V and 3 bases from J, the junction kept 7 bases outside the gene matches. Germline V lookup: CDR1 SGHRS, CDR2 YFSETQ. The CDR3 reads CASSPRSGNYNEQFF. The CDR3 DNA sequence: TGCGCCAGCAGCCCCCGGAGCGGGAACTACAATGAGCAGTTCTTC.

V is TRBV28 and J is TRBJ2-7, with D unclear. Trimming removed 4 bases at V and 4 bases at J, with 17 bases between. Germline V CDR1 and CDR2: MDHEN, SYDVKM. CDR3 length equals 15 residues. The CDR3 DNA is TGTGCCAGCAGTTACGGCGGATCCGGGTTGTACGAGCAGTACTTC. Translation gives CASSYGGSGLYEQYF.

The V call is TRBV7-9, the J call TRBJ2-3; D is unclear. Deletions cut 3 bases from V and 7 bases from J, with 14 bases between. This CDR3 is built from 14 residues. CDR1 SEHNR and CDR2 FQNEAQ come from the germline V gene (reference sequence). The CDR3 region has the DNA TGTGCCAGCAGCTTTATCACCCCAGCTTATACGCAGTATTTT. Its protein product is CASSFITPAYTQYF. The full variable domain, its missing parts supplied by reference TRBV7-9 and TRBJ2-3, is DTGVSQNPRHKITKRGQNVTFRCDPISEHNRLYWYRQTLGQGPEFLTYFQNEAQLEKSRLLSDRFSAERPKGSFSTLEIQRTEQGDSAMYLCASSFITPAYTQYFGPGTRLTVL.

The V call is TRBV27, the J call TRBJ2-2, with 11 bases matching TRBD2. Germline CDR1 MNHEY, CDR2 SMNVEV (reference sequence). Trimming cost V 5 bases and J 8 bases; bases outside gene matches: 13. The CDR3 contains 17 residues. The chain's CDR3 is CASSSRGPLAGVGELFF. Here the CDR3 DNA reads TGTGCCAGCAGTAGCAGAGGGCCACTAGCGGGGGTGGGGGAGCTGTTTTTT.

The gene calls are TRBV5-4 and TRBJ2-3; D tentatively fits TRBD1 or TRBD2 (7 bases each). The CDR3 length is 16 residues. The V end lost 4 bases, the J end lost 4 bases, and 19 bases lay between the germline ends. Germline CDR1 reads SGHNT; CDR2 reads YYREEE (reference sequence). The CDR3 loop reads CASSQGGPRAADTQYF. CDR3 nucleotides: TGTGCCAGCAGCCAGGGGGGGCCACGGGCCGCAGATACGCAGTATTTT.

The rearrangement links TRBV6-5 to TRBJ1-2, with a weak D call TRBD1 (5 bases). The V gene lost 5 bases and the J gene lost 13 bases, with 17 bases spanning the gap. Germline V gene data show CDR1 as MNHEY and CDR2 as SVGAGI. There are 12 residues in the CDR3. The CDR3 loop reads CASSQGDLSPTF. DNA for the CDR3: TGTGCCAGCAGTCAAGGGGACCTCTCGCCCACCTTC.

The V gene is TRBV11-2, the J gene TRBJ1-5, with TRBD1 as a possible D gene (5 bases). Trimming took off 1 base at V and 3 bases at J, with 10 bases between the two ends. Per the germline V gene, CDR1 is SGHAT and CDR2 is FQNNGV. The CDR3 consists of 15 residues. DNA for the CDR3: TGTGCCAGCAGCTTAGGTGGGGGAAACAATCAGCCCCAGCATTTT. As protein: CASSLGGGNNQPQHF.